The subject of this entry is one T cell receptor (beta chain). Its antigen is unknown. Sequencing was performed with immunoSEQ multiplex PCR; in TCRdb, only in-frame clones are kept and a portion is missing. The repertoire holds 4,000 to 6,000 clones, more than 65% seen once, with roughly 43% in the top ten. This CDR3 spans 14 amino acids. Germline V lookup: CDR1 SGHRS, CDR2 YFSETQ. Trimming removed 2 bases from V and 1 base from J, with 9 bases in between. This entry belongs to a study of STAT3 mutations in large granular lymphocyte leukemia. Study-level information: Roughly 37% of treated T-LGLL patients showed hematologic response to immunosuppression.

Findings of the study overall: In T-cell large granular lymphocyte leukemia, about half of patients showed multiple immunodominant subclonotypes.

J is TRBJ1-1 and V is TRBV5-1; TRBD1 might be the D (6 bases). The sequence was collected from a human donor with T large granular lymphocyte leukemia. Some clones in this sample may be carry-over from other donors' samples. Sequenced: PBMCs. This CDR3 reads CASSFTGQNTEAFF. CDR3 bases: TGCGCCAGCAGCTTTACGGGACAGAACACTGAAGCTTTCTTT.